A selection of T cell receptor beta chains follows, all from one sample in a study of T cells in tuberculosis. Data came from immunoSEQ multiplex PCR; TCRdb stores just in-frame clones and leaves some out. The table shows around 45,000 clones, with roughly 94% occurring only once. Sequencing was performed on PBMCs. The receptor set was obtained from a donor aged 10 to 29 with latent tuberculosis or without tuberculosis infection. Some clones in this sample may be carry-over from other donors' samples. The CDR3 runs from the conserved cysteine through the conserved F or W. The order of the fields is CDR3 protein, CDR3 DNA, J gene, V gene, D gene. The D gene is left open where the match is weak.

CASSLVADQETQYF TGTGCCAGCAGCTTAGTAGCCGACCAAGAGACCCAGTACTTC TRBJ2-5 TRBV7-9 NA
CASSFRTSDPDTQYF TGTGCCAGCAGTTTCCGGACTAGCGATCCAGATACGCAGTATTTT TRBJ2-3 TRBV27 TRBD2
CASSIPAMNTEAFF TGTGCCAGTAGTATTCCTGCGATGAACACTGAAGCTTTCTTT TRBJ1-1 TRBV19 NA
CASIPMDSSLRADTQYF TGTGCCAGCATCCCCATGGACAGTTCACTGCGGGCAGATACGCAGTATTTT TRBJ2-3 TRBV28 NA
CASSRDTSTDTQYF TGTGCCAGCAGCCGGGACACCAGCACAGATACGCAGTATTTT TRBJ2-3 TRBV4-2 NA
CASSPSGRGGSYEQYF TGTGCCAGCAGCCCCTCGGGGAGGGGCGGCTCCTACGAGCAGTACTTC TRBJ2-7 TRBV2 TRBD2
CASSSTDRGYQPQHF TGTGCCAGCAGTTCCACGGACAGGGGCTATCAGCCCCAGCATTTT TRBJ1-5 TRBV27 TRBD1
CASSLEAEETQYF TGTGCCAGCAGCTTAGAAGCGGAAGAGACCCAGTACTTC TRBJ2-5 TRBV7-2 NA
CASRSTGGGYEQYF TGTGCCAGCAGATCAACAGGGGGAGGCTACGAGCAGTACTTC TRBJ2-7 TRBV28 TRBD1
CASSLARGLGQLAGVKNEQFF TGTGCCAGCAGCTTAGCTAGAGGTTTGGGGCAACTAGCGGGAGTTAAGAATGAGCAGTTCTTC TRBJ2-1 TRBV7-8 TRBD2
CASRSFSTPYF TGTGCCAGCAGAAGTTTTAGTACGCCGTACTTC TRBJ2-5 TRBV2 NA
CASSASGGNQPQHF TGTGCCAGCAGCGCCTCAGGGGGCAATCAGCCCCAGCATTTT TRBJ1-5 TRBV2 NA
CASSQDQAGNYGYTF TGCGCCAGCAGCCAAGATCAAGCAGGGAACTATGGCTACACCTTC TRBJ1-2 TRBV4-1 NA
CASSFIGVTEAFF TGTGCCAGCAGTTTCATAGGAGTCACTGAAGCTTTCTTT TRBJ1-1 TRBV27 NA
CASTRGTYNEQFF TGTGCCAGCACCAGGGGCACCTACAATGAGCAGTTCTTC TRBJ2-1 TRBV6-1 NA
CSVEGIFWGQGTSGGYNEQFF TGCAGCGTTGAGGGGATCTTTTGGGGACAGGGGACTAGCGGGGGCTACAATGAGCAGTTCTTC TRBJ2-1 TRBV29-1 TRBD2
CASSVGLAGGLEETQYF TGTGCCAGCAGCGTCGGACTAGCGGGAGGATTAGAAGAGACCCAGTACTTC TRBJ2-5 TRBV9 TRBD2
CASSRVLGLAGDNEQFF TGCGCCAGCAGCCGCGTATTAGGACTAGCGGGGGACAATGAGCAGTTCTTC TRBJ2-1 TRBV4-3 TRBD2
CASSIRLADSYEQYF TGTGCCAGTAGTATCCGACTAGCGGACTCCTACGAGCAGTACTTC TRBJ2-7 TRBV19 TRBD2
CASSPGRGSMNTEAFF TGTGCCAGCAGCCCGGGGCGGGGCAGCATGAACACTGAAGCTTTCTTT TRBJ1-1 TRBV11-2 NA
CASSVEGVDTQYF TGTGCCAGCAGCGTAGAGGGAGTAGATACGCAGTATTTT TRBJ2-3 TRBV9 NA
CASSFTTAGETQYF TGTGCCAGCAGCTTTACGACAGCGGGGGAGACCCAGTACTTC TRBJ2-5 TRBV5-6 TRBD2
CASSLAVTGGRQPQHF TGTGCCAGCAGCTTGGCGGTGACAGGGGGTAGGCAGCCCCAGCATTTT TRBJ1-5 TRBV5-8 TRBD1
CASSLALLLAGAPREQYF TGTGCCAGCAGCTTAGCGTTGTTGCTAGCGGGAGCTCCCCGCGAGCAGTACTTC TRBJ2-7 TRBV7-8 TRBD2